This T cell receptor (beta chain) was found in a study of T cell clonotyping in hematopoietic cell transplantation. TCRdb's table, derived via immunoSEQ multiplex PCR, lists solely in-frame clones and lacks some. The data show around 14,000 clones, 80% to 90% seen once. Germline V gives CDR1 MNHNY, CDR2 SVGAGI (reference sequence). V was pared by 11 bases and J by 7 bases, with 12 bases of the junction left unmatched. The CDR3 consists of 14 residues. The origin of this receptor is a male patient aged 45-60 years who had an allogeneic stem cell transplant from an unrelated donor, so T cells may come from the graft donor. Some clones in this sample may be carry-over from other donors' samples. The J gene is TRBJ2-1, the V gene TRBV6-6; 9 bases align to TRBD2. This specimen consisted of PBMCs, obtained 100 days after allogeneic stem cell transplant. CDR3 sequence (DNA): TGTGCCCGCCCCGTGGGCGGGGGGGGGAATGAGCAGTTCTTC. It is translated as CARPVGGGGNEQFF.